Included here is one T cell receptor (beta chain) sequence, with context. The data were obtained in a study of blood T cell repertoires in COVID-19. At the level of the study: T cells, B-cell-depleted T cells, or PBMCs provided the cDNA or gDNA that served as material.

Enrollees, about 18 to 89 years old, lived in 25 or so US areas. The V end lost 3 bases, the J end lost 4 bases, and 12 bases lay between the germline ends. Germline V CDR1 and CDR2: KGHSH, LQKENI. The CDR3 covers 14 residues. Profiling relied on immunoSEQ multiplex PCR, and the TCRdb table lists in-frame clones only, not all of them. This sample has 200,000 or so clones, with roughly 90% found just once. Sequences were obtained from PBMCs or T cells enriched from blood (not recorded which). The sequence was collected from a woman aged 18-30 years who had recovered from COVID-19. This chain links TRBV18 with TRBJ2-5; possibly TRBD1 for D (6 bases). CDR3 DNA: TGTGCCAGCTCACCTATGGACAGCCCAGAGACCCAGTACTTC. Its protein is CASSPMDSPETQYF.